This T cell receptor (beta chain) was sequenced during a study of T cells in Graves' hyperthyroidism and ophthalmopathy. With 2 bases removed from V and 4 bases from J, the gap between germline ends came to 12 bases. The V gene's germline CDR1 is SGHAT and CDR2 FQNNGV. This CDR3 region has 14 residues. TCR beta CDR3 region amplification was performed from RNA transcripts. The TCR CDR3 first-round RT-PCR relied on the HTBI primer set. Via MiXCR, TCRdb re-called the multiplex PCR reads, giving one row per CDR3 protein. The sample contains hundreds of thousands of distinct CDR3 sequences, roughly 15% of which appear only once. This clonotype appeared many times. Extraction of PBMCs used more than 8.5 ml of fresh peripheral blood.

The sequencing sample was made of blood. The V call is TRBV11-2, the J call TRBJ2-7; possibly TRBD1 for D (5 bases). The TCR originated in a man aged 18 to 35 with Graves' ophthalmopathy. The CDR3 DNA reads as TGTGCCAGCAGCTTAATCTACGGACAATACGAGCAGTACTTC. Translated: CASSLIYGQYEQYF.